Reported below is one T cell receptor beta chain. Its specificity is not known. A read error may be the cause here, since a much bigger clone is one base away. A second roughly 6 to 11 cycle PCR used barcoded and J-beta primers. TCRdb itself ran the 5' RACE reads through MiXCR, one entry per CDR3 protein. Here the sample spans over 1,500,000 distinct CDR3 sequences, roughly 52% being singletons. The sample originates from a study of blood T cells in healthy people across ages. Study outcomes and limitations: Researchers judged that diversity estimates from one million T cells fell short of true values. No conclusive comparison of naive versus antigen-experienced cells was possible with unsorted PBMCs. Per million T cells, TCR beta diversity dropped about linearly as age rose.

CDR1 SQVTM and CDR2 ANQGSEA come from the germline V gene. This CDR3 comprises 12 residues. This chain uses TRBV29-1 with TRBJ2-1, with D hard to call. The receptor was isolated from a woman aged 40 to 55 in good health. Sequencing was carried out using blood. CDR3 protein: CGVGPNNDEQFF. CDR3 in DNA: TGCGGCGTTGGACCGAACAACGATGAGCAGTTCTTC.